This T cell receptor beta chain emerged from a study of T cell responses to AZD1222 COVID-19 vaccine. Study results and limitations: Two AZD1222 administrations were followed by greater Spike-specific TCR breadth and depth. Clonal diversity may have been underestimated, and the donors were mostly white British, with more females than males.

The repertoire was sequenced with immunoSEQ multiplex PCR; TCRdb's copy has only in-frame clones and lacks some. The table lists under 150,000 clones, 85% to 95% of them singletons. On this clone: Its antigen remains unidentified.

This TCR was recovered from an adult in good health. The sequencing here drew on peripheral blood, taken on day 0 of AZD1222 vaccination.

CDR3 protein: CASSLDLGNTQYF. CDR3 DNA: TGCGCCAGCAGCTTGGATTTGGGGAATACGCAGTATTTT. V gene TRBV5-1 combines with J gene TRBJ2-3; D is unresolved. V was trimmed by 0 bases and J by 7 bases, leaving 9 bases between them. Germline V gives CDR1 SGHRS, CDR2 YFSETQ. The CDR3 spans 13 residues.